This TCR beta chain was profiled in a study of blood T cell repertoires in COVID-19. Study-wide background: COVID-19 samples collected from the United States, Italy and Spain covered acute and convalescent phases. PBMCs, B-cell-depleted T cells, or T cells provided the cDNA or gDNA that made up the material.

CDR1 is SGHDT and CDR2 is YYEEEE in the germline V gene. V was clipped by 5 bases and J by 6 bases, with 15 bases between them. This CDR3 has 13 residues. Per the authors' pipeline: By means of reference gene primer amplification, nucleated cell counts were estimated. TCRdb's table, derived via immunoSEQ multiplex PCR, lists solely in-frame clones and lacks some. The V and J calls and clone size come from that table; D and trimming were worked out from the DNA. The sample lists roughly 250,000 clones, around 90% seen once, with 3.7% in the top ten. Sequenced: peripheral blood. The genes are TRBV5-6 and TRBJ2-7, with D perhaps TRBD2 (5 bases). The receptor comes from a woman aged 40 to 50 with acute or convalescent COVID-19. The CDR3, as DNA: TGTGCCAGCAGTTATGGACCGGGAAGCGAGCAGTACGTC. Its translation: CASSYGPGSEQYV.